Listed here are 15 T cell receptor beta chains from one sample, sequenced in a study of T cell responses to AZD1222 COVID-19 vaccine. The method was immunoSEQ multiplex PCR; TCRdb's version includes in-frame clones alone and lacks a portion of them. Here the sample spans 150,000 or so clones, about 89% being singletons. The specimen was peripheral blood, collected on day 0 of AZD1222 vaccination. Every receptor here comes from an adult in good health.

In its sample, this clone was seen once. The chain carries TRBV18 and TRBJ1-2; 8 bases align to TRBD1. The CDR3 is 15 amino acids. After removal of 6 bases from V and 8 bases from J, the junction contained 14 bases not matched to a gene. Germline lookup yields CDR1 KGHSH and CDR2 LQKENI. The CDR3 region is CASSLREQGARGYTF. The CDR3 DNA reads TGTGCCAGCTCGCTCCGAGAGCAGGGGGCTCGAGGCTACACCTTC. Using reference TRBV18 and TRBJ1-2 for the parts outside the CDR3, the full variable domain is NAGVMQNPRHLVRRRGQEARLRCSPMKGHSHVYWYRQLPEEGLKFMVYLQKENIIDESGMPKERFSAEFPKEGPSILRIQQVVRGDSAAYFCASSLREQGARGYTFGSGTRLTVV.

The chain is built from TRBV3-1 (or the pseudogene TRBV3-2) and TRBJ2-2, with 10 bases identical to TRBD1. This CDR3 is built from 14 residues. Germline V CDR1 and CDR2: LGHDT, YNNKEL (reference sequence). The trim removed 5 bases at V and 4 bases at J, leaving 1 base unmatched. The CDR3 DNA reads TGTGCCAGCAGCGGGACAGGGGTCACCGGGGAGCTGTTTTTT. This translates into CASSGTGVTGELFF.

J is TRBJ2-3 and V is TRBV7-9; D may match TRBD1 or TRBD2 (5 bases each). The CDR3 sequence is 16 residues long. CDR1 and CDR2 from the germline V gene are SEHNR and FQNEAQ (reference sequence). V was shortened by 3 bases and J by 2 bases, with 15 bases between the two germline ends. In nucleotides, the CDR3 is TGTGCCAGCAGCTTGGGGACGGCTACGTACACAGATACGCAGTATTTT. Translating gives CASSLGTATYTDTQYF.

J is TRBJ2-5 and V is TRBV4-1, with a weak D call TRBD2 (6 bases). This CDR3 has 16 amino acids. Trimming shortened V by 1 base and J by 3 bases, and 15 bases separated the two germline ends. Germline CDR1 is MGHRA and CDR2 is YSYEKL. CDR3 in DNA: TGCGCCAGCAGCCAAGGGAGGGTCGGGGCAAAAGAGACCCAGTACTTC. Its translation is CASSQGRVGAKETQYF.

CDR3 DNA: TGTGCCAGCAGACCCCATCAGGGAACTGAAGCTTTCTTT. Translating it yields CASRPHQGTEAFF. This chain connects TRBV7-3 to TRBJ1-1; possibly TRBD1 for D (5 bases). Germline CDR1 SGHTA, CDR2 FQGTGA. V gave up 6 bases and J gave up 5 bases, with 13 bases separating them. The CDR3 is 13 residues long.

The chain recombines TRBV11-2 with TRBJ2-7; 10 bases line up with TRBD1. Trimming removed 1 base from V and 6 bases from J; junction bases left unmatched: 6. This CDR3 has 15 amino acids. Germline V CDR1 and CDR2: SGHAT, FQNNGV. The CDR3 DNA reads as TGTGCCAGCAGCTTAGTGGGACAGGGGTGGGTCGAGCAGTACTTC. The encoded protein is CASSLVGQGWVEQYF.

This chain uses TRBV28 with TRBJ2-3, with a tentative D call TRBD2 (6 bases). The CDR3 contains 15 residues. Trimming cost V 2 bases and J 2 bases, with 11 bases left between them. The germline CDR1 and CDR2 sequences are MDHEN and SYDVKM. The CDR3 spells CASSLRGKSTDTQYF. The DNA of the CDR3 is TGTGCCAGCAGTTTACGGGGGAAATCCACAGATACGCAGTATTTT.

The V and J genes are TRBV18 and TRBJ1-2, with 7 bases that match TRBD1. The CDR3 runs 16 residues. The junction had 9 bases not matched to a gene; V was cut back by 3 bases and J by 2 bases. Germline CDR1 is KGHSH and CDR2 is LQKENI. The CDR3 coding sequence is TGTGCCAGCTCACCGGAGGGACAGTTCGTAAACTATGGCTACACCTTC. It codes for CASSPEGQFVNYGYTF. The variable domain in full, with the rest retrieved from reference TRBV18 and TRBJ1-2, is NAGVMQNPRHLVRRRGQEARLRCSPMKGHSHVYWYRQLPEEGLKFMVYLQKENIIDESGMPKERFSAEFPKEGPSILRIQQVVRGDSAAYFCASSPEGQFVNYGYTFGSGTRLTVV.

The chain is built from TRBV7-9 and TRBJ2-6; D remains unclear. V was trimmed by 4 bases and J by 0 bases, leaving 13 bases between them. Germline V gene lookup returns CDR1 SEHNR and CDR2 FQNEAQ (reference sequence). The CDR3 is made up of 17 amino acids. The DNA for the CDR3 is TGTGCCAGCAGCTCGCCCGGGCCTAGCTCTGGGGCCAACGTCCTGACTTTC. Translation gives CASSSPGPSSGANVLTF.

This sequence joins TRBV27 and TRBJ1-1; D gene uncertain. V was trimmed by 5 bases and J by 2 bases, leaving 12 bases between them. Germline CDR1 and CDR2: MNHEY and SMNVEV (reference sequence). The length of the CDR3 is 14 residues. The CDR3 nucleotides are TGTGCCAGCAGTCGGGCCCGAATAAACACTGAAGCTTTCTTT. Amino acids: CASSRARINTEAFF.

Here the CDR3 DNA reads TGCAGCGTTGAAGTGGGCGGCAGGCCCACTGAAGCTTTCTTT. It codes for CSVEVGGRPTEAFF. V and J are TRBV29-1 and TRBJ1-1; the D is unclear. The CDR3 has 14 amino acids. V shed 1 base and J shed 4 bases, with 13 bases lying between them. CDR1 and CDR2 from the germline V gene are SQVTM and ANQGSEA.

Note on this clone: At one end the junction does not follow the germline gene, possibly because of a read error. This chain uses TRBV28 with TRBJ2-3; 7 nucleotides match TRBD2. Germline CDR1 is MDHEN and CDR2 is SYDVKM. This CDR3 has 14 amino acids. Here the CDR3 reads CASSPSGGSPRLDF. The CDR3 DNA sequence: TGTGCCAGCAGTCCTTCCGGGGGGAGCCCCCGTTTGGATTTT.

The chain is built from TRBV10-2 and TRBJ2-7; 10 positions agree with TRBD2. CDR1 WSHSY and CDR2 SAAADI come from the germline V gene. The CDR3 has 14 residues. The trim removed 4 bases at V and 4 bases at J, leaving 4 bases unmatched. The CDR3 reads CASSVTSGLYEQYF. The CDR3 DNA follows: TGCGCCAGCAGTGTGACTAGCGGGCTTTACGAGCAGTACTTC.

V is TRBV9 and J is TRBJ1-1; D possibly corresponds to TRBD1 (6 bases). Trimming cost V 3 bases and J 1 base, with 10 bases left between them. The CDR3 runs to 14 residues. CDR1 is SGDLS and CDR2 is YYNGEE in the germline V gene. The CDR3 is CASSAGTPNTEAFF. The CDR3 bases are TGTGCCAGCAGCGCGGGGACACCGAACACTGAAGCTTTCTTT.

The chain has TRBV25-1 and TRBJ2-2; D might be TRBD1 (6 bases). V lost 2 bases and J 7 bases, leaving 11 bases between the germline ends. The germline V gene encodes CDR1 MGHDK and CDR2 SYGVNS. The CDR3 is made up of 14 amino acids. CDR3 DNA sequence: TGTGCCAGCAGTGAAATCGGACAGCGCGGGGAGCTGTTTTTT. Translation gives CASSEIGQRGELFF.